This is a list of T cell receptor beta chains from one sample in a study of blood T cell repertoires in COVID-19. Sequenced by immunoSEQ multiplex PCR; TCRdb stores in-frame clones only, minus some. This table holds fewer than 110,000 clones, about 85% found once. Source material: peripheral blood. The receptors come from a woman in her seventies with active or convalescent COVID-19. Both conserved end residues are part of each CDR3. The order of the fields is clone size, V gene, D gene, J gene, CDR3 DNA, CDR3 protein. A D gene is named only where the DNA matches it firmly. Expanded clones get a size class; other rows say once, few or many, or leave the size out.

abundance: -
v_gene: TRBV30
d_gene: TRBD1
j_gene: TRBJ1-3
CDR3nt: TGTGCCTGGAGTGTGGGGACAGGGTCTTCAAACACCATATATTTT
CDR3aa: CAWSVGTGSSNTIYF

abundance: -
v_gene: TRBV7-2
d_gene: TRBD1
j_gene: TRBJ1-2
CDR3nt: TGTGCCAGCAGCTTTGACAGGGACTATGGCTACACCTTC
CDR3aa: CASSFDRDYGYTF

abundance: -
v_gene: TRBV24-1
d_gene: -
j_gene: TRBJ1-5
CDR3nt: TGTGCCACCTCTTCGCGGAAGGGGTCAAGCAATCAGCCCCAGCATTTT
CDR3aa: CATSSRKGSSNQPQHF

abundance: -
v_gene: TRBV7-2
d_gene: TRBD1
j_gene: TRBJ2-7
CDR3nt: TGTGCCAGCAGCACAGGACAGGGCAAGCTCGAGCAGTACTTC
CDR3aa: CASSTGQGKLEQYF

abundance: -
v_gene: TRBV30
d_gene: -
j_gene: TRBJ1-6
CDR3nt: TGTGCCTGGAGATTACAGGGAAGAGTTTCACCCCTCCACTTT
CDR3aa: CAWRLQGRVSPLHF

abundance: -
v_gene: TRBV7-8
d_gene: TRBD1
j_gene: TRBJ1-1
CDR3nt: TGTGCCAGCAGCTTAGTGTGGCAGGGGGCTAGTACTGAAGCTTTCTTT
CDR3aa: CASSLVWQGASTEAFF

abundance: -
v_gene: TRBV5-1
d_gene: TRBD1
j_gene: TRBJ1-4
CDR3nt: TGCGCCAGCAGCTTACAGGGGCCCTCAACTAATGAAAAACTGTTTTTT
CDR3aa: CASSLQGPSTNEKLFF

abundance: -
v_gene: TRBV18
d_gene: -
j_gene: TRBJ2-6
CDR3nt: TGTGCCAGCTCACCAGTCAACTCTGGGGCCAACGTCCTGACTTTC
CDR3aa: CASSPVNSGANVLTF

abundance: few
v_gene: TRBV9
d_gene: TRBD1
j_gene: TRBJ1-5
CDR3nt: TGTGCCAGCAGCGCACTATTAGGGGACAGCCCCCTTAATAGCAATCAGCCCCAGCATTTT
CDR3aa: CASSALLGDSPLNSNQPQHF

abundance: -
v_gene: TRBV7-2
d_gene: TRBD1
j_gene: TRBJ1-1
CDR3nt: TGTGCCAGCAGCCTTGAGACAGGGGTGAACACTGAAGCTTTCTTT
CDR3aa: CASSLETGVNTEAFF

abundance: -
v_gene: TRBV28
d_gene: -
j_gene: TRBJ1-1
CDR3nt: TGTGCCAGCAGTTCCAGGGTAGGGGCAGACGGTAACACTGAAGCTTTCTTT
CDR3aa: CASSSRVGADGNTEAFF